The rows below give T cell receptor beta chains drawn from one sample of a study of T cell responses to AZD1222 COVID-19 vaccine. Only in-frame clones appear in the TCRdb table, and some are missing; sequencing was by immunoSEQ multiplex PCR. The sample lists more than 95,000 clones; 92% were seen once. The material sequenced was peripheral blood, taken 28 days after the second AZD1222 dose. The receptors shown here come from an adult who received the AZD1222 COVID-19 vaccine. CDR3s include the opening cysteine and the closing phenylalanine or tryptophan. D genes are given only for firm matches. Clone size is shown for a subset of rows, as once, few, many or a class of expanded clone.

v_call clone_size d_call cdr3_aa
TRBV6-5 NA NA CASSQLAGGGMFF
TRBV28 NA NA CASSAGTTSGANVLTF
TRBV11-2 NA NA CASSLDHRSSYNSPLHF
TRBV6-5 NA TRBD2 CASSYVAGGAVETQYF
TRBV9 NA NA CASSVAQTGELFF
TRBV7-8 once NA CASSFQGSNQPQHF
TRBV5-6 NA TRBD1 CASSLAGGTGHEKLFF
TRBV2 NA NA CASSVVLGETQYF
TRBV7-2 NA NA CASSPPTRFDNEQFF
TRBV9 NA TRBD2 CASSPSGREQYF
TRBV5-1 NA TRBD2 CASTFSAGGPATGELFF
TRBV24-1 NA TRBD1 CATSDSDRGGTEAFF
TRBV5-1 few TRBD1 CASSPAGTGLTGELFF
TRBV18 NA TRBD2 CASSPILAGEETQYF
TRBV6-5 NA NA CASSYTGSNQPQHF
TRBV7-9 NA NA CASSDYSGGLAGNTIYF
TRBV16 NA NA CASRRDPRSGNTIYF
TRBV3-1/TRBV3-2 NA NA CASSGGSTGIPVEQFF